Sequencing of this T cell receptor (beta chain) was carried out in a study of breast tumors, draining lymph nodes, adjacent tissues. The CDR3 totals 17 residues. J gave up 6 bases and V 2 bases, and 19 bases lay outside the gene matches. Germline loops: CDR1 GTSNPN, CDR2 SVGIG (reference sequence). Breast cancer patients provided tissue from their axillary draining lymph nodes. Only a few counts were recorded for this clonotype. MiXCR was run by TCRdb on the multiplex PCR reads, yielding one entry per CDR3 protein. The data show 200,000 to 300,000 distinct CDR3 sequences, with over 25% seen just once and 1.1% held by the top ten.

The source of this sequence is a female donor with breast cancer. Some clones in this sample may be carry-over from other donors' samples. The sample taken for sequencing was axillary lymph node tissue. The chain employs TRBV30 and TRBJ2-7; 7 bases align to TRBD1. DNA of the CDR3: TGTGCCTGGAGTCCCTCCAGGACGACAGGGAGCTGGGGCGAGCAGTACTTC. This translates into CAWSPSRTTGSWGEQYF.